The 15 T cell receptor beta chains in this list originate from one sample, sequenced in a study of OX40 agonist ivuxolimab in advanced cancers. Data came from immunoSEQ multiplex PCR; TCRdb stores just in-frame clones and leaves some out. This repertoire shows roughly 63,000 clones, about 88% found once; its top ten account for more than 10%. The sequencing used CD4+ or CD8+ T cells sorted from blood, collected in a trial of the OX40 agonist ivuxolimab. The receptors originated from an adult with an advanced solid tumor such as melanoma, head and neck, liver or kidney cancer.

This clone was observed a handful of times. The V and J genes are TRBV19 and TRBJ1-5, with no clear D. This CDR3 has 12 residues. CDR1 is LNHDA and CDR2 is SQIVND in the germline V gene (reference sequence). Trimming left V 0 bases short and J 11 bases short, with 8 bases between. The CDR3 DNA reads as TGTGCCAGTAGTATAGATCGGCTGACCCAGCATTTT. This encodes CASSIDRLTQHF. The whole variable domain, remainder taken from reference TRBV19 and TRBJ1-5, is DGGITQSPKYLFRKEGQNVTLSCEQNLNHDAMYWYRQDPGQGLRLIYYSQIVNDFQKGDIAEGYSVSREKKESFPLTVTSAQKNPTAFYLCASSIDRLTQHFGDGTRLSIL.

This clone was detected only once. In DNA, the CDR3 is TGTGCCAGTAGTATAGGGGTAGGAATGAACACTGAAGCTTTCTTT. Protein product: CASSIGVGMNTEAFF. The J gene is TRBJ1-1, the V gene TRBV19; no clear D gene. This CDR3 comprises 15 residues. V shed 1 base and J shed 0 bases, with 9 bases lying between them. CDR1 and CDR2 from the germline V gene are LNHDA and SQIVND (reference sequence). Full variable domain (remainder filled in from reference TRBV19 and TRBJ1-1): DGGITQSPKYLFRKEGQNVTLSCEQNLNHDAMYWYRQDPGQGLRLIYYSQIVNDFQKGDIAEGYSVSREKKESFPLTVTSAQKNPTAFYLCASSIGVGMNTEAFFGQGTRLTVV.

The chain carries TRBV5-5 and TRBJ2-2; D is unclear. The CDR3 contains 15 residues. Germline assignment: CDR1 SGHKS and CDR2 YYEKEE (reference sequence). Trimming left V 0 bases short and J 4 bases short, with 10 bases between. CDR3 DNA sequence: TGTGCCAGCAGCTTGGTTACCCGGAGCACCGGGGAGCTGTTTTTT. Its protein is CASSLVTRSTGELFF.

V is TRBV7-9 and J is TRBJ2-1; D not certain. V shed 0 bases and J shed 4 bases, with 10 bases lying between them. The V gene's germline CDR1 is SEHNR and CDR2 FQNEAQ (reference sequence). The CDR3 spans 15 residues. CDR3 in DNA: TGTGCCAGCAGCTTAGCGCGGATTACATACAATGAGCAGTTCTTC. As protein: CASSLARITYNEQFF.

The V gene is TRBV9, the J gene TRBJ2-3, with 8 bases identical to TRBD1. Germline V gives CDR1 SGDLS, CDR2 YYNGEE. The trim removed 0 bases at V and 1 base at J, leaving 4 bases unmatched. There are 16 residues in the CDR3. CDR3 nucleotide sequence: TGTGCCAGCAGCGTAGTTTCAGGGGGCGGCACAGATACGCAGTATTTT. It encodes CASSVVSGGGTDTQYF. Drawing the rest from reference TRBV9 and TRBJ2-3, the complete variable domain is DSGVTQTPKHLITATGQRVTLRCSPRSGDLSVYWYQQSLDQGLQFLIQYYNGEERAKGNILERFSAQQFPDLHSELNLSSLELGDSALYFCASSVVSGGGTDTQYFGPGTRLTVL.

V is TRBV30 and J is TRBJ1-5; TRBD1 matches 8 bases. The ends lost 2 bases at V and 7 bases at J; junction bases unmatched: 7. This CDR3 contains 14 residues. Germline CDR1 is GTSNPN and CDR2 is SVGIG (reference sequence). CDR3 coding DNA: TGTGCCTGGAGTCTATCGACAGGGGTGCAGCCCCAGCATTTT. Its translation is CAWSLSTGVQPQHF. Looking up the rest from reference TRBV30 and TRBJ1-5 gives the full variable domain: SQTIHQWPATLVQPVGSPLSLECTVEGTSNPNLYWYRQAAGRGLQLLFYSVGIGQISSEVPQNLSASRPQDRQFILSSKKLLLSDSGFYLCAWSLSTGVQPQHFGDGTRLSIL.

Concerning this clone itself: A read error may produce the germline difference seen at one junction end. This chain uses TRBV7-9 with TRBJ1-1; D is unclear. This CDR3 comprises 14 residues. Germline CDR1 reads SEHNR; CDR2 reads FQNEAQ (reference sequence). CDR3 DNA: TGTGCCAGCAACTTAGGGTCCCAGAACACTGAAGCTTTCTTT. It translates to CASNLGSQNTEAFF.

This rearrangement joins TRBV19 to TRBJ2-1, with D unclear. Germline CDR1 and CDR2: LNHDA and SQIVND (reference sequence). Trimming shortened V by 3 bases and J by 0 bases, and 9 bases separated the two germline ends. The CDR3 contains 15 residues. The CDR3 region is CASSMVPSSYNEQFF. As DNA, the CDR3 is TGTGCCAGTAGTATGGTGCCTAGCTCCTACAATGAGCAGTTCTTC.

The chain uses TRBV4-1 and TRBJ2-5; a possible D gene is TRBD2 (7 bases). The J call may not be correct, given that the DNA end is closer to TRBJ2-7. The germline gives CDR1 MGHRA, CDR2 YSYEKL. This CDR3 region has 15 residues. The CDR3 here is CASSQTGGPTYEQYF. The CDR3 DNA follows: TGCGCCAGCAGCCAAACGGGGGGCCCGACCTACGAGCAGTACTTC.

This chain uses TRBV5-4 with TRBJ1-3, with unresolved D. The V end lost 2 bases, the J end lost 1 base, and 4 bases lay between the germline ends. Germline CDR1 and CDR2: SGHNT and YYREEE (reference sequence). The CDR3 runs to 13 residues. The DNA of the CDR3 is TGTGCCAGCAGCTTCGGGTCTGGAAACACCATATATTTT. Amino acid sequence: CASSFGSGNTIYF.

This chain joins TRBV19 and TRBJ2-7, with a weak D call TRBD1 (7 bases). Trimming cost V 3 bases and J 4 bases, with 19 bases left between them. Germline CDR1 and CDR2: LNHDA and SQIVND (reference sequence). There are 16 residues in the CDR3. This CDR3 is CASSMDGRQGGYEQYF. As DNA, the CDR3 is TGTGCCAGTAGTATGGATGGACGGCAGGGGGGTTACGAGCAGTACTTC.

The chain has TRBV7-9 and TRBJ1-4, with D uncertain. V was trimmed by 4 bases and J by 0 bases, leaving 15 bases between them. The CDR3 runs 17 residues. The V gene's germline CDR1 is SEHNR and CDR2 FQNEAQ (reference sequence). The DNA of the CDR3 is TGTGCCAGCAGCTCCTTACCTCTGGGGACAACTAATGAAAAACTGTTTTTT. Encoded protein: CASSSLPLGTTNEKLFF.

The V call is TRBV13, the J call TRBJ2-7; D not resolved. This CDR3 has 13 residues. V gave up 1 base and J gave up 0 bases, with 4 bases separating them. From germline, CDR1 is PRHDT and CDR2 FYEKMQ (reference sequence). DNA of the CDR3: TGTGCCAGCAGCTTAGTCCACTCCTACGAGCAGTACTTC. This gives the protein CASSLVHSYEQYF. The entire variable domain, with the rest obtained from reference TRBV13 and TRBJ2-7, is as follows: AAGVIQSPRHLIKEKRETATLKCYPIPRHDTVYWYQQGPGQDPQFLISFYEKMQSDKGSIPDRFSAQQFSDYHSELNMSSLELGDSALYFCASSLVHSYEQYFGPGTRLTVT.

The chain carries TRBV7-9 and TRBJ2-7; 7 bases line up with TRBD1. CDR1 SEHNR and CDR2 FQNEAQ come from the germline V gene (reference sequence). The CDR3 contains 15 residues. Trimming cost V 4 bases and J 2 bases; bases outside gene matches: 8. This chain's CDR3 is CASSSGDRDPYEQYF. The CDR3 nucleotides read TGTGCCAGCAGCTCAGGAGACAGGGACCCCTACGAGCAGTACTTC. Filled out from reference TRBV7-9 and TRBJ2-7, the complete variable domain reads DTGVSQNPRHKITKRGQNVTFRCDPISEHNRLYWYRQTLGQGPEFLTYFQNEAQLEKSRLLSDRFSAERPKGSFSTLEIQRTEQGDSAMYLCASSSGDRDPYEQYFGPGTRLTVT.

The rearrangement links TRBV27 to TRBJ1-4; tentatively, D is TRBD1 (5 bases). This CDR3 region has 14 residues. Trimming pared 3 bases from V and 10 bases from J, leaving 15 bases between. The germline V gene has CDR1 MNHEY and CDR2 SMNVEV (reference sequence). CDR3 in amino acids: CASSFGGESRKLFF. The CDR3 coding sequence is TGTGCCAGCAGTTTCGGGGGGGAATCTCGAAAACTGTTTTTT.